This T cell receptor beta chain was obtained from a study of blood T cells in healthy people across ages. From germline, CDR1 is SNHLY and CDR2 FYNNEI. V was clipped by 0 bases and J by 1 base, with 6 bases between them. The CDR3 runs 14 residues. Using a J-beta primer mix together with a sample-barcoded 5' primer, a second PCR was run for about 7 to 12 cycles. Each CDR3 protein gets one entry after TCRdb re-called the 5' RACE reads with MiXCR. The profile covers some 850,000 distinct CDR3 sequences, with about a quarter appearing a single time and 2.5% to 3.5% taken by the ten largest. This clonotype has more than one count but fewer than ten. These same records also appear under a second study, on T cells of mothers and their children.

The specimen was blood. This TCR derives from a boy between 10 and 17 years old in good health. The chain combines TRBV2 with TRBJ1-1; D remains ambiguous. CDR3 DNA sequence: TGTGCCAGCAGTGAAGCCGTCGGGAACACTGAAGCTTTCTTT. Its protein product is CASSEAVGNTEAFF. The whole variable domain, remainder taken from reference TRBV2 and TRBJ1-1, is EPEVTQTPSHQVTQMGQEVILRCVPISNHLYFYWYRQILGQKVEFLVSFYNNEISEKSEIFDDQFSVERPDGSNFTLKIRSTKLEDSAMYFCASSEAVGNTEAFFGQGTRLTVV.